The 30 T cell receptor beta chains listed next were all sequenced from one sample in a study of STAT5B mutations in CD4+ large granular lymphocyte leukemia. Sequenced by immunoSEQ multiplex PCR; TCRdb stores in-frame clones only, minus some. The sample lists about 31,000 clones, less than 75% seen once, with about 2.1% in the top ten. The sample comprised CD4+ T cells from blood buffy coats. The receptors come from a human donor in good health.

This CDR3 is CASSPLLAGVNNEQFF. CDR3 bases: TGTGCCAGCTCACCGCTACTAGCGGGGGTAAACAATGAGCAGTTCTTC. The rearrangement links TRBV18 to TRBJ2-1; 11 nucleotides line up with TRBD2. CDR3 length equals 16 residues. V shed 3 bases and J 5 bases; nucleotides not matched to a gene: 6. Per germline, CDR1 KGHSH and CDR2 LQKENI.

This clone was seen a single time. V is TRBV4-3 and J is TRBJ2-1, with 12 nucleotides matching TRBD1. Germline CDR1 LGHNA, CDR2 YSLEER. This CDR3 spans 15 amino acids. J was trimmed by 4 bases and V by 4 bases; bases with no gene match: 2. The CDR3 region has the DNA TGCGCCAGCAGCCGGGGACAGGGGGCTTACAATGAGCAGTTCTTC. Its protein product is CASSRGQGAYNEQFF.

The CDR3 here is CGGILGGNQPQHF. The CDR3 coding sequence is TGTGGGGGTATACTTGGGGGCAATCAGCCCCAGCATTTT. This chain links TRBV30 with TRBJ1-5, with D unclear. This CDR3 region has 13 residues. Germline V gene sequence: CDR1 GTSNPN, CDR2 SVGIG (reference sequence). The variable domain in full, with the rest retrieved from reference TRBV30 and TRBJ1-5, is SQTIHQWPATLVQPVGSPLSLECTVEGTSNPNLYWYRQAAGRGLQLLFYSVGIGQISSEVPQNLSASRPQDRQFILSSKKLLLSDSGFYLCGGILGGNQPQHFGDGTRLSIL.

This CDR3 reads CASSPRLRGGSDTQYF. CDR3 DNA: TGTGCCAGCAGCCCACGTCTGCGGGGGGGCTCAGATACGCAGTATTTT. This rearrangement joins TRBV7-2 to TRBJ2-3; 9 nucleotides align to TRBD2. Germline V gene data show CDR1 as SGHTA and CDR2 as FQGNSA. Germline trimming cut 5 bases from V and 4 bases from J; bases unmatched to any gene: 10. The CDR3 consists of 16 residues.

The chain has TRBV5-1 and TRBJ2-3; TRBD2 agrees at 14 bases. The V segment lost 2 bases and the J segment 5 bases; nucleotides outside the gene matches: 7. The CDR3 length is 17 residues. The germline gives CDR1 SGHRS, CDR2 YFSETQ. CDR3: CASSLRGLAGAGDTQYF. The CDR3 DNA is TGCGCCAGCAGCTTAAGGGGACTAGCGGGGGCGGGAGATACGCAGTATTTT.

The CDR3 coding sequence is TGTGCCAGCAGCCCGAGGGCGGGGGGGAGCACAGATACGCAGTATTTT. Residues: CASSPRAGGSTDTQYF. The genes are TRBV7-2 and TRBJ2-3; 9 nucleotides line up with TRBD2. The junction had 6 bases not matched to a gene; V was cut back by 5 bases and J by 0 bases. Per the germline V gene, CDR1 is SGHTA and CDR2 is FQGNSA. This CDR3 has 16 residues. The full variable domain, rest sourced from reference TRBV7-2 and TRBJ2-3, is GAGVSQSPSNKVTEKGKDVELRCDPISGHTALYWYRQSLGQGLEFLIYFQGNSAPDKSGLPSDRFSAERTGGSVSTLTIQRTQQEDSAVYLCASSPRAGGSTDTQYFGPGTRLTVL.

The gene calls are TRBV5-1 and TRBJ2-7, with 8 bases fitting TRBD1. V lost 0 bases to trimming and J lost 2 bases; unmatched junction nucleotides: 7. From germline, CDR1 is SGHRS and CDR2 YFSETQ. The length of the CDR3 is 16 residues. The CDR3: CASSLEGAGGPYEQYF. The CDR3 DNA reads as TGCGCCAGCAGCTTGGAGGGGGCAGGGGGCCCCTACGAGCAGTACTTC. Full variable domain (outside the CDR3, taken from reference TRBV5-1 and TRBJ2-7): KAGVTQTPRYLIKTRGQQVTLSCSPISGHRSVSWYQQTPGQGLQFLFEYFSETQRNKGNFPGRFSGRQFSNSRSEMNVSTLELGDSALYLCASSLEGAGGPYEQYFGPGTRLTVT.

The genes are TRBV5-6 and TRBJ1-5, with TRBD1 as a possible D gene (5 bases). CDR3 length equals 16 residues. CDR1 is SGHDT and CDR2 is YYEEEE in the germline V gene. The V gene lost 1 base and the J gene lost 3 bases, with 14 bases spanning the gap. The DNA for the CDR3 is TGTGCCAGCAGCTTGTATTCACGAGGGGACAATCAGCCCCAGCATTTT. Translation: CASSLYSRGDNQPQHF.

The genes are TRBV7-2 and TRBJ2-3; 9 bases line up with TRBD2. The J segment lost 7 bases and the V segment lost 1 base, leaving 3 bases of the junction unmatched. Germline V gene data show CDR1 as SGHTA and CDR2 as FQGNSA. CDR3 size: 14 residues. The CDR3 region is CASSLERGAYTQYF. In nucleotides, the CDR3 is TGTGCCAGCAGCTTAGAGCGGGGGGCCTATACGCAGTATTTT. Based on the CDR3 plus reference TRBV7-2 and TRBJ2-3, the full variable domain is GAGVSQSPSNKVTEKGKDVELRCDPISGHTALYWYRQSLGQGLEFLIYFQGNSAPDKSGLPSDRFSAERTGGSVSTLTIQRTQQEDSAVYLCASSLERGAYTQYFGPGTRLTVL.

The chain recombines TRBV7-2 with TRBJ2-7; no definite D call. Trimming took off 5 bases at V and 0 bases at J, with 5 bases between the two ends. The germline CDR1 and CDR2 sequences are SGHTA and FQGNSA. The CDR3 contains 12 residues. DNA for the CDR3: TGTGCCAGCAGCGCTAACTCCTACGAGCAGTACTTC. This encodes CASSANSYEQYF.

The rearrangement links TRBV7-2 to TRBJ2-3; 7 bases agree with TRBD1. J was trimmed by 0 bases and V by 8 bases; bases with no gene match: 8. The CDR3 runs to 15 residues. Germline CDR1 reads SGHTA; CDR2 reads FQGNSA. The CDR3 loop is CASLSEGQSTDTQYF. In nucleotides, the CDR3 is TGTGCCAGCCTATCTGAGGGACAGAGCACAGATACGCAGTATTTT.

This clone was seen only a few times. The chain recombines TRBV30 with TRBJ1-1, with 8 bases that match TRBD1. V shed 5 bases, J shed 10 bases, and the junction held 12 bases outside the gene matches. The CDR3 has 13 residues. Germline V CDR1 and CDR2: GTSNPN, SVGIG (reference sequence). DNA of the CDR3: TGTGCCTGGCGAAAACAGGGGGTGGACGGAGCTTTCTTT. As protein: CAWRKQGVDGAFF.

The chain links TRBV6-5 to TRBJ2-1; 9 bases map to TRBD2. Looked up from germline, CDR1 is MNHEY and CDR2 is SVGAGI. The J segment lost 2 bases and the V segment lost 5 bases, leaving 1 base of the junction unmatched. This CDR3 is built from 14 residues. The CDR3 DNA is TGTGCCAGCAGTCGCGGGGGGGCCTACAATGAGCAGTTCTTC. It is translated as CASSRGGAYNEQFF.

The chain combines TRBV5-6 with TRBJ1-1; maybe TRBD1 (5 bases). Germline values: CDR1 SGHDT, CDR2 YYEEEE. CDR3 length: 14 residues. Trimming shortened V by 4 bases and J by 3 bases, and 13 bases separated the two germline ends. CDR3 bases: TGTGCCAGCAGCCGCGGGGGTGGGGACACTGAAGCTTTCTTT. Translated: CASSRGGGDTEAFF.

This clone appeared once. This chain uses TRBV29-1 with TRBJ2-1, with 10 bases identical to TRBD1. The CDR3 extends over 14 amino acids. Germline CDR1 SQVTM, CDR2 ANQGSEA. V was pared by 3 bases and J by 3 bases, with 2 bases of the junction left unmatched. CDR3 in amino acids: CSVDRDRGYNEQFF. Written as DNA, the CDR3 is TGCAGCGTTGACCGGGACAGGGGCTACAATGAGCAGTTCTTC.

The chain has TRBV4-1 and TRBJ1-2, with 9 bases fitting TRBD1. Per the germline V gene, CDR1 is MGHRA and CDR2 is YSYEKL. Trimming removed 1 base from V and 1 base from J; junction bases left unmatched: 10. This CDR3 has 18 amino acids. The CDR3 nucleotides are TGCGCCAGCAGCCAAGGGTATCCGGGACAGGGCGTTAACTATGGCTACACCTTC. Its protein product is CASSQGYPGQGVNYGYTF.

V is TRBV19 and J is TRBJ2-7; TRBD2 is a possible D gene (5 bases). Per germline, CDR1 LNHDA and CDR2 SQIVND (reference sequence). Trimming removed 1 base at V and 3 bases at J, with 13 bases between. The CDR3 has 15 residues. Written as DNA, the CDR3 is TGTGCCAGTAGTATAGGGGAGTCGGCGGGCTACGAGCAGTACTTC. As protein: CASSIGESAGYEQYF.

The gene calls are TRBV18 and TRBJ1-2; 8 bases agree with TRBD1. The junction had 11 bases not matched to a gene; V was cut back by 3 bases and J by 8 bases. Germline CDR1 KGHSH, CDR2 LQKENI. CDR3 length: 15 residues. CDR3 amino acids: CASSPLTGASLGYTF. Written as DNA, the CDR3 is TGTGCCAGCTCACCTCTGACAGGGGCCTCCCTAGGCTACACCTTC.

The CDR3 DNA follows: TGTGCCAGCAGAAGGGACCTCGGGGACACTGAAGCTTTCTTT. Amino acid sequence: CASRRDLGDTEAFF. The V and J genes are TRBV6-6 and TRBJ1-1; possible D gene TRBD1, 5 bases. This CDR3 comprises 14 residues. CDR1 is MNHNY, CDR2 SVGAGI, per germline (reference sequence). The V gene lost 6 bases and the J gene lost 3 bases, with 14 bases spanning the gap.

This rearrangement joins TRBV9 to TRBJ1-1, with 7 bases matching TRBD1. After removal of 4 bases from V and 5 bases from J, the junction contained 8 bases not matched to a gene. The CDR3 is made up of 14 amino acids. Germline CDR1 SGDLS, CDR2 YYNGEE. The CDR3 DNA reads as TGTGCCAGCAGCCTGGGACAGAGGAAGACTGAAGCTTTCTTT. The encoded protein is CASSLGQRKTEAFF.

This chain links TRBV19 with TRBJ1-4; no reliable D call. V gave up 4 bases and J gave up 0 bases, with 12 bases separating them. This CDR3 has 16 amino acids. Germline V gene data show CDR1 as LNHDA and CDR2 as SQIVND (reference sequence). The CDR3 DNA reads TGTGCCAGTAGTAGACGTATACGGGCAACTAATGAAAAACTGTTTTTT. Translated: CASSRRIRATNEKLFF.

The chain recombines TRBV11-2 with TRBJ2-6; D not certain. The germline V gene has CDR1 SGHAT and CDR2 FQNNGV. The CDR3 length is 12 residues. With 5 bases removed from V and 4 bases from J, the gap between germline ends came to 3 bases. CDR3 sequence (DNA): TGTGCCAGCAGCCCCGGGGCCAACGTCCTGACTTTC. Its protein product is CASSPGANVLTF.

This clone was detected a few times. The V gene is TRBV7-2, the J gene TRBJ1-5, with unresolved D. Germline CDR1 and CDR2: SGHTA and FQGNSA. V was pared by 5 bases and J by 1 base, with 12 bases between. This CDR3 comprises 15 residues. The CDR3 sequence: CASSAPGGSNQPQHF. The CDR3 DNA reads TGTGCCAGCAGCGCCCCGGGCGGGAGCAATCAGCCCCAGCATTTT.

The chain couples TRBV5-1 to TRBJ1-1; 7 bases line up with TRBD1. There are 15 residues in the CDR3. Losses at the gene ends were 1 base for V and 0 bases for J; bases not matched to a gene: 3. The germline V gene has CDR1 SGHRS and CDR2 YFSETQ. This chain's CDR3 is CASSLLGTVNTEAFF. DNA for the CDR3: TGCGCCAGCAGCTTGTTAGGGACAGTGAACACTGAAGCTTTCTTT.

V and J are TRBV9 and TRBJ2-1; D unclear. V was trimmed by 4 bases and J by 10 bases, leaving 15 bases between them. The CDR3 has 13 residues. In germline, CDR1 is SGDLS, CDR2 YYNGEE. CDR3 sequence (DNA): TGTGCCAGCAGCCAAAACCTAGTCAGCGAGCAGTTCTTC. It translates to CASSQNLVSEQFF.

This clone was detected only once. This chain connects TRBV4-3 to TRBJ1-5; D ambiguous. The CDR3 spans 15 residues. Germline V gene data show CDR1 as LGHNA and CDR2 as YSLEER. Trimming took 2 bases from V and 1 from J, leaving 9 bases between them. The CDR3 DNA follows: TGCGCCAGCAGCCAAAATCTACAAAGCAATCAGCCCCAGCATTTT. Translated: CASSQNLQSNQPQHF.

V is TRBV5-1 and J is TRBJ2-3, with 7 bases identical to TRBD1. The CDR3 has 15 amino acids. CDR1 is SGHRS, CDR2 YFSETQ, per germline. With 4 bases clipped from V and 5 bases from J, the junction kept 10 bases outside the gene matches. The CDR3 coding sequence is TGCGCCAGCAGCAGGACAGGCCCATTCGAAGATACGCAGTATTTT. It yields the protein CASSRTGPFEDTQYF.

This clone occurred a few times. V and J are TRBV19 and TRBJ1-2, with D perhaps matching TRBD1 (5 bases). Trimming removed 7 bases from V and 0 bases from J, with 6 bases in between. Germline CDR1 is LNHDA and CDR2 is SQIVND (reference sequence). The CDR3 totals 12 residues. In nucleotides, the CDR3 is TGTGCCAGTAAACAGGCTAACTATGGCTACACCTTC. Translation gives CASKQANYGYTF.

This clone occurred once. The chain couples TRBV4-3 to TRBJ1-6, with D hard to call. Germline V gene data show CDR1 as LGHNA and CDR2 as YSLEER. Between the trimmed V and J ends, which lost 4 bases and 10 bases, there was a span of 14 bases. This CDR3 contains 14 residues. The CDR3 loop is CASSPHLERSPLHF. The CDR3, as DNA: TGCGCCAGCAGCCCTCATCTGGAGCGCTCACCCCTCCACTTT.

As to this clone: Germline is not matched at one junction end, which may reflect a read error. The V and J genes are TRBV7-7 and TRBJ2-2; tentatively, D is TRBD1 (6 bases). From germline, CDR1 is SSHAT and CDR2 FNYEAQ (reference sequence). The CDR3 has 16 residues. The CDR3 sequence: CASSLATGMHTGELFF. CDR3 nucleotide sequence: TGTGCTAGCAGCTTGGCCACAGGGATGCACACCGGGGAGCTGTTTTTT.